Below are 2 T cell receptor beta chains sequenced from a single sample in a study of T-cell memory formation after mild COVID-19. TCRdb re-derived calls from the 5' RACE reads in MiXCR, one entry per CDR3 protein. Of around 320,000 distinct CDR3 sequences listed, around 19% are singletons. The sequenced material came from PBMCs or a T cell subset sorted from them (not recorded which). These receptors were taken from a man aged 18 to 30 who had mild COVID-19 (a few samples of this study predate the infection). Cell type and time point are not known.

The chain recombines TRBV23-1 with TRBJ2-6, with D tentatively TRBD1 (5 bases). Being an ORF, TRBV23-1 has a function that is uncertain. V lost 3 bases, J lost 0 bases, and 9 bases lay in between. The CDR3 contains 16 residues. CDR3 sequence: CASSQSTVSGANVLTF. The DNA of the CDR3 is TGCGCCAGCAGTCAGTCGACAGTCTCTGGGGCCAACGTCCTGACTTTC.

The rearrangement joins TRBV20-1 to TRBJ2-3, with 9 bases aligning to TRBD1. Germline values: CDR1 DFQATT, CDR2 SNEGSKA (reference sequence). J lost 2 bases, V lost 6 bases, and 12 bases had no gene match. This CDR3 has 16 residues. CDR3 coding DNA: TGCAGTGCCGCATTCACAGGGGGCCTGAACACAGATACGCAGTATTTT. This gives the protein CSAAFTGGLNTDTQYF.